This is a list of T cell receptor beta chains from one sample in a study of control samples from healthy donors and cancer patients. Data came from immunoSEQ multiplex PCR; TCRdb stores just in-frame clones and leaves some out. The table includes 200,000 to 250,000 clones, just under 95% detected once. The specimen was blood. These TCRs come from a man over 45 in good health. Each CDR3 is given without its conserved first and last residue. Fields, in order: J gene, V gene, CDR3 protein.

J: TRBJ1-3; V: TRBV7-9; CDR3: ASSLFSSGNTIY
J: TRBJ1-3; V: TRBV7-6; CDR3: ASSNRGSGNTIY
J: TRBJ1-6; V: TRBV11-2; CDR3: ASSFYVTGAGSPLH
J: TRBJ2-1; V: TRBV19; CDR3: ASSPAPRGGTYNEQF
J: TRBJ2-5; V: TRBV5-6; CDR3: ASSLTQGAETQY
J: TRBJ1-3; V: TRBV25-1; CDR3: ASSELQTSGNTIY
J: TRBJ2-7; V: TRBV4-1; CDR3: ASSPGSYEQY
J: TRBJ2-3; V: TRBV5-1; CDR3: ASSSGTLADTQY
J: TRBJ2-7; V: TRBV5-1; CDR3: ASSLWGTSGASSYEQY
J: TRBJ2-2; V: TRBV18; CDR3: ASSPQSPGELF
J: TRBJ2-1; V: TRBV2; CDR3: ASVYYNEQF
J: TRBJ2-5; V: TRBV5-1; CDR3: ASSIGLRQETQY
J: TRBJ1-2; V: TRBV5-1; CDR3: ASSPEGVGYT
J: TRBJ2-4; V: TRBV2; CDR3: ASSEGGVAKNIQY
J: TRBJ1-1; V: TRBV2; CDR3: ASSRWTGEAF
J: TRBJ1-1; V: TRBV3-1/TRBV3-2; CDR3: ASSQGTEAF
J: TRBJ2-7; V: TRBV29-1; CDR3: SVGHYYEQY
J: TRBJ2-7; V: TRBV27; CDR3: ASSFSSSVEQY
J: TRBJ2-5; V: TRBV2; CDR3: ASKLGGIEETQY
J: TRBJ2-3; V: TRBV5-1; CDR3: ASSFTAGTSTDTQY
J: TRBJ1-1; V: TRBV4-1; CDR3: ASSQLFTLNTEAF
J: TRBJ2-5; V: TRBV5-1; CDR3: ASSLATLQETQY
J: TRBJ2-7; V: TRBV20-1; CDR3: SGRGTYEQY
J: TRBJ2-2; V: TRBV10-1; CDR3: ASSEGSNPGKLF
J: TRBJ2-1; V: TRBV18; CDR3: ASSVLAGGLNNEQF
J: TRBJ1-4; V: TRBV5-6; CDR3: ASSSTGREKLF
J: TRBJ2-3; V: TRBV7-2; CDR3: ASSPDRSLTDTQY
J: TRBJ2-5; V: TRBV3-1/TRBV3-2; CDR3: ASSQGTGTGGEETQY
J: TRBJ2-6; V: TRBV27; CDR3: ASSLQAVTGANVLT
J: TRBJ2-1; V: TRBV2; CDR3: ASMGRRGGDNEQF
J: TRBJ2-2; V: TRBV6-5; CDR3: ASSSPGRRPGELF
J: TRBJ2-2; V: TRBV5-1; CDR3: ASSFSGVVTGELF
J: TRBJ1-6; V: TRBV2; CDR3: ASSQGRNNSPLH
J: TRBJ1-1; V: TRBV27; CDR3: ASSLGGHTEAF
J: TRBJ1-3; V: TRBV12-2; CDR3: ASRQGSGNTIY
J: TRBJ2-5; V: TRBV5-1; CDR3: ASSLFVAGGQETQY
J: TRBJ1-1; V: TRBV27; CDR3: ASSLMGDTEAF
J: TRBJ2-5; V: TRBV10-3; CDR3: AIGATVETQY
J: TRBJ1-1; V: TRBV5-4; CDR3: ASSLPGTLLSEAF
J: TRBJ1-1; V: TRBV19; CDR3: ASSRQGGESTEAF
J: TRBJ2-1; V: TRBV27; CDR3: ASNPPGTGAYNEQF
J: TRBJ1-2; V: TRBV5-1; CDR3: ASSFSLDSVYGYT
J: TRBJ2-7; V: TRBV5-1; CDR3: ASSLGGTGTHEQY
J: TRBJ1-5; V: TRBV30; CDR3: AWATGGDQPQH
J: TRBJ1-3; V: TRBV9; CDR3: ASSPRWGLGNTIY
J: TRBJ2-1; V: TRBV11-1; CDR3: ASSPRGGRDYNEQF
J: TRBJ1-5; V: TRBV5-1; CDR3: ASSLGGLGSNQPQH
J: TRBJ1-2; V: TRBV6-6; CDR3: ASTPTGGGRRGYT
J: TRBJ1-1; V: TRBV28; CDR3: ASIMGLNTEAF
J: TRBJ2-5; V: TRBV11-2; CDR3: ASSSWTSGEETQY
J: TRBJ1-2; V: TRBV23-1; CDR3: AAGPRSGTGPNYGYT
J: TRBJ1-5; V: TRBV10-3; CDR3: AISEGGFEQPQH
J: TRBJ1-2; V: TRBV11-2; CDR3: ASSFRQGGTRYT
J: TRBJ1-5; V: TRBV10-3; CDR3: AISERTGVNQPQH